The T cell receptor (beta chain) under discussion was sequenced for a study of blood T cell repertoires in COVID-19. Study-wide background: The United States, Italy and Spain provided the acute and convalescent COVID-19 samples. The cDNA or gDNA used as material had been derived from T cells, B-cell-depleted T cells, or PBMCs.

The junction had 1 base not matched to a gene; V was cut back by 4 bases and J by 4 bases. The CDR3 has 13 amino acids. Germline V gene sequence: CDR1 SQVTM, CDR2 ANQGSEA. Patients of the Seattle cohort, enrolled during active infection, were followed longitudinally. Using immunoSEQ multiplex PCR, the repertoire was profiled, and TCRdb retains in-frame clones only, with some absent. The repertoire holds under 200,000 clones, with around 84% as singletons. This TCR was recovered from a woman aged 45 to 65 with COVID-19, enrolled during active disease. The chain uses TRBV29-1 and TRBJ2-1; TRBD2 matches 10 bases. The sample taken for sequencing was peripheral blood. In nucleotides, the CDR3 is TGCAGCGTTGGTAGCGGGGGGTACAATGAGCAGTTCTTC. As protein: CSVGSGGYNEQFF.